This entry concerns a single T cell receptor (beta chain). How the authors handled the data: Reference gene primers were amplified, and this amplification served to estimate nucleated cell counts. TCRdb's table, derived via immunoSEQ multiplex PCR, lists solely in-frame clones and lacks some. The DNA was the basis for D and trimming; V, J and clone size are from that table. The sample consists of some 180,000 clones, 70% to 90% of them appearing once. The germline CDR1 and CDR2 sequences are SNHLY and FYNNEI. This CDR3 is built from 13 residues. The J segment lost 1 base and the V segment lost 5 bases, leaving 0 bases of the junction unmatched. This entry comes from a study of blood T cell repertoires in COVID-19.

The specimen sequenced was peripheral blood. The receptor was derived from a woman of 80 years or more with COVID-19, enrolled during active disease. The rearrangement uses TRBV2 and TRBJ1-1; 8 positions agree with TRBD1. CDR3: CASSTGGNTEAFF. Written as DNA, the CDR3 is TGTGCCAGCAGTACAGGGGGGAACACTGAAGCTTTCTTT.